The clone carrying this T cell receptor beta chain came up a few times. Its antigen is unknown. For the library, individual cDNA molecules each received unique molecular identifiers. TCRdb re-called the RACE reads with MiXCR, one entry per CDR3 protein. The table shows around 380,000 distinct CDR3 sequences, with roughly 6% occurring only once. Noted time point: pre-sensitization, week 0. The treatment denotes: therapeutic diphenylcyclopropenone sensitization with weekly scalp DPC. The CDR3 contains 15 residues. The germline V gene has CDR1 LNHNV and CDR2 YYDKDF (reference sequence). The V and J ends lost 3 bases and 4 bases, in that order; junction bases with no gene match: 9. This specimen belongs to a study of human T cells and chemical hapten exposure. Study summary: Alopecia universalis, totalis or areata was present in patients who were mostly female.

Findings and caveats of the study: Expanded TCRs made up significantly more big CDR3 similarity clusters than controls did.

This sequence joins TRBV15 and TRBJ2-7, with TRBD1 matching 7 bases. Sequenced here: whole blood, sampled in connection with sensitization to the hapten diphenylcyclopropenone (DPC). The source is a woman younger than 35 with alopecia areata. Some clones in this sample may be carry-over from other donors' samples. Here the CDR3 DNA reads TGTGCCACCAGCAGGCACCGGGACAGCCAGTACGAGCAGTACTTC. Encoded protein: CATSRHRDSQYEQYF.